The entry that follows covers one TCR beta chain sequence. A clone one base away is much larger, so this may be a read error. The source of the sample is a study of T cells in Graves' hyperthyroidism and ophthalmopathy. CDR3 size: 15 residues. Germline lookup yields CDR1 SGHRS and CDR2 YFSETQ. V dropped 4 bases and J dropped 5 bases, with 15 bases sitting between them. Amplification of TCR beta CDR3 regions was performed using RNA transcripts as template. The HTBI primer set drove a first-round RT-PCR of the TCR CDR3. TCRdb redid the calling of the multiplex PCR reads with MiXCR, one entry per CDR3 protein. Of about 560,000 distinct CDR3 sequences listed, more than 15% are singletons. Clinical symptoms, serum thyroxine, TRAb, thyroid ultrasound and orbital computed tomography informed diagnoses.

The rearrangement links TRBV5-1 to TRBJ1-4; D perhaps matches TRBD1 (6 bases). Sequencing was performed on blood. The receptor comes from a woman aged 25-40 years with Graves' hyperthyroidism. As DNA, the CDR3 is TGCGCCAGCAGCGGAACGGGACATAGGAATGAAAAACTGTTTTTT. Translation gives CASSGTGHRNEKLFF.